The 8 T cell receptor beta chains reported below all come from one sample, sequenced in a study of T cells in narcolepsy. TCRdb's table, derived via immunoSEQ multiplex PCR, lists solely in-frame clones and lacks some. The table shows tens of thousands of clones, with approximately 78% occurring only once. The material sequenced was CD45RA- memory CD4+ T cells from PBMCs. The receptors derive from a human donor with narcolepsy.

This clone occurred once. The CDR3 bases are TGTGCCATCAGTGAGTCGGAACTAGGGACAGAGTCTCAAAACGAGCAGTACTTC. Protein: CAISESELGTESQNEQYF. V is TRBV10-3 and J is TRBJ2-7, with 7 bases fitting TRBD1. V lost 0 bases, J lost 5 bases, and 16 bases stayed unmatched. From germline, CDR1 is ENHRY and CDR2 SYGVKD. This CDR3 spans 18 amino acids.

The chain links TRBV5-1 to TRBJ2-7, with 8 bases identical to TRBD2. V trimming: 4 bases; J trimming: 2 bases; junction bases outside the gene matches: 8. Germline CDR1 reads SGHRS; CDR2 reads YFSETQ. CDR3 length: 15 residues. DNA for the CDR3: TGCGCCAGCAGCGTGGCGGGGGGCTATACCTACGAGCAGTACTTC. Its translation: CASSVAGGYTYEQYF.

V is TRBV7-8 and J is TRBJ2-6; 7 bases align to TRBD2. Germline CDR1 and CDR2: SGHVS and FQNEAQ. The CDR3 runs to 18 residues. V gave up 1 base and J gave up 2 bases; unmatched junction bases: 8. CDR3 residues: CASSLVGLDLAGANVLTF. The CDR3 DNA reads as TGTGCCAGCAGCTTAGTTGGACTAGACCTCGCTGGGGCCAACGTCCTGACTTTC.

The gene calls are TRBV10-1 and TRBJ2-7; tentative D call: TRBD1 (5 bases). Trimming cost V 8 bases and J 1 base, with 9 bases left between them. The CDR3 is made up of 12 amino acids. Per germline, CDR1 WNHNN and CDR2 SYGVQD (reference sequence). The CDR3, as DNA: TGCGCCAGCGGAGACAGTTCCTACGAGCAGTACTTC. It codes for CASGDSSYEQYF.

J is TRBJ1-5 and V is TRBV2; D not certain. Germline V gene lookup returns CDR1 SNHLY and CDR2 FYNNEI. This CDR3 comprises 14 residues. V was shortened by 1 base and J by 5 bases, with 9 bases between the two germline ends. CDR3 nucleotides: TGTGCCAGCAGTGAAGGGGCCAGTCATCAGCCCCAGCATTTT. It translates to CASSEGASHQPQHF.

Written as DNA, the CDR3 is TGTGCCAGCAGACCGACAGGGGGCCTCTACGAGCAGTACTTC. Its protein is CASRPTGGLYEQYF. The chain carries TRBV28 and TRBJ2-7, with TRBD1 matching over 10 bases. CDR1 and CDR2 from the germline V gene are MDHEN and SYDVKM. The CDR3 totals 14 residues. Trimming took 6 bases from V and 3 from J; bases not matched to a gene: 5.

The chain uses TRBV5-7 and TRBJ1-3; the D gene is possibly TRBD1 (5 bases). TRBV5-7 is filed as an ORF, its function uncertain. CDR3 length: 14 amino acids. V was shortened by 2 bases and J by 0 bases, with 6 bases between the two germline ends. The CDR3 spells CASSFDSSGNTIYF. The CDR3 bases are TGTGCCAGCAGCTTTGACAGCTCTGGAAACACCATATATTTT.

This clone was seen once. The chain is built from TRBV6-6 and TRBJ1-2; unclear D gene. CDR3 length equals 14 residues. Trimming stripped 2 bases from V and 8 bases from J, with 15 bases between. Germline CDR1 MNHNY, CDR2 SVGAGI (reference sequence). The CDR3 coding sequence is TGTGCCAGCAGTTACCAAGGACTGGCGGGAGGCTACACCTTC. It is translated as CASSYQGLAGGYTF.